This T cell receptor (beta chain) derives from a study of blood T cell repertoires in COVID-19. Study details: Both acute and convalescent COVID-19 samples were obtained from the United States, Italy and Spain. T cells, B-cell-depleted T cells, or PBMCs provided the cDNA or gDNA that served as material.

In the original processing: Reference gene primer amplification gave nucleated cell count estimates. Generated by immunoSEQ multiplex PCR, the TCRdb table keeps only in-frame clones and is missing some. The V and J calls and clone size were taken over from that table, and D and trimming were inferred from the DNA. The sample gives over 30,000 clones, about nine tenths of which show up once; 5% to 6.5% is in the top ten. The CDR3 spans 15 residues. J was trimmed by 4 bases and V by 10 bases; bases with no gene match: 10. Per the germline V gene, CDR1 is LNHDA and CDR2 is SQIVND (reference sequence). This chain links TRBV19 with TRBJ2-5, with TRBD2 identical over 12 bases. This TCR was sampled from a human donor in a cohort sampled during active COVID-19. Sequencing was done on a sample of peripheral blood. CDR3 loop: CATSSTSGSSETQYF. The DNA of the CDR3 is TGTGCCACCTCATCGACTAGCGGGAGCTCAGAGACCCAGTACTTC.